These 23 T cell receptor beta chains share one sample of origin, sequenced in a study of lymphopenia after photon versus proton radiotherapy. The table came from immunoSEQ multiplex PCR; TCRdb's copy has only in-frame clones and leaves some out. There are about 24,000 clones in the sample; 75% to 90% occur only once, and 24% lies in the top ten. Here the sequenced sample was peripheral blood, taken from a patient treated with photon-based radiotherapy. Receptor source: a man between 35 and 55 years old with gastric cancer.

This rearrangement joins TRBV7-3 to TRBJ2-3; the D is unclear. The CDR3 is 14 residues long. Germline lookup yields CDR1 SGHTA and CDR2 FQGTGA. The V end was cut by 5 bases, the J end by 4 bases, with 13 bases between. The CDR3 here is CASSISPTADTQYF. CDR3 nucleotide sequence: TGTGCCAGCAGCATTAGCCCCACCGCAGATACGCAGTATTTT.

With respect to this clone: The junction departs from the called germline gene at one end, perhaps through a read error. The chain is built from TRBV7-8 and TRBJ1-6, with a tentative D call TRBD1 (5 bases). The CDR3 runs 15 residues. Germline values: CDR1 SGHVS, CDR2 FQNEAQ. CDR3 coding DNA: TGTGCCAGCAGCTTAGGACAGTCCTATAATTCACTCCTCCACTTT. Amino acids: CASSLGQSYNSLLHF. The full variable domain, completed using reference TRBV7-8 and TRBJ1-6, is GAGVSQSPRYKVAKRGQDVALRCDPISGHVSLFWYQQALGQGPEFLTYFQNEAQLDKSGLPSDRFFAERPEGSVSTLKIQRTQQEDSAVYLCASSLGQSYNSLLHFGNGTRLTVT.

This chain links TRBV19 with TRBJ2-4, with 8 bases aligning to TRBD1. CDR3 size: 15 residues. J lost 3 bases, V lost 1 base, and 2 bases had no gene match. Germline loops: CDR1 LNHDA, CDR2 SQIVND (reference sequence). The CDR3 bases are TGTGCCAGTAGTATAGCAGGGGGCGACAAAAACATTCAGTACTTC. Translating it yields CASSIAGGDKNIQYF.

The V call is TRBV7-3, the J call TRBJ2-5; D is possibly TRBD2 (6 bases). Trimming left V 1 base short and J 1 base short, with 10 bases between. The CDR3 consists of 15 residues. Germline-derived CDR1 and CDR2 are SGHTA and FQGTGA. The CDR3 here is CASSLIAARQETQYF. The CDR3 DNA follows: TGTGCCAGCAGCTTAATAGCGGCGCGCCAAGAGACCCAGTACTTC. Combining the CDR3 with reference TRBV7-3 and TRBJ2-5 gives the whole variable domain GAGVSQTPSNKVTEKGKYVELRCDPISGHTALYWYRQSLGQGPEFLIYFQGTGAADDSGLPNDRFFAVRPEGSVSTLKIQRTERGDSAVYLCASSLIAARQETQYFGPGTRLLVL.

The CDR3 nucleotides are TGTGCCAGCAGTCAGGGGACAGGGGGCTACAATGAGCAGTTCTTC. This gives the protein CASSQGTGGYNEQFF. The chain has TRBV11-2 and TRBJ2-1, with 11 bases identical to TRBD1. With V trimmed by 6 bases and J by 3 bases, 4 bases remained unmatched. The CDR3 runs 15 residues. The germline CDR1 and CDR2 sequences are SGHAT and FQNNGV.

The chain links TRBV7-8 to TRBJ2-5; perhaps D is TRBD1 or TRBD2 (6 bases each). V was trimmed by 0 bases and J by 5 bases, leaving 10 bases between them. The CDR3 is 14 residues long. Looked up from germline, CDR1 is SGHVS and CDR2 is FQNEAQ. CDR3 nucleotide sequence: TGTGCCAGCAGCTTAGCGGGGGGCGATGAGACCCAGTACTTC. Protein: CASSLAGGDETQYF.

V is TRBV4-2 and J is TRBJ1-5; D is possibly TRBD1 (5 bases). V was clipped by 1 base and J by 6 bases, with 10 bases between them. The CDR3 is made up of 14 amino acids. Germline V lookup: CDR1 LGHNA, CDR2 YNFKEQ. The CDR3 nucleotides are TGTGCCAGCAGCCAAGGTGGGGGATCTCAGCCCCAGCATTTT. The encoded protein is CASSQGGGSQPQHF.

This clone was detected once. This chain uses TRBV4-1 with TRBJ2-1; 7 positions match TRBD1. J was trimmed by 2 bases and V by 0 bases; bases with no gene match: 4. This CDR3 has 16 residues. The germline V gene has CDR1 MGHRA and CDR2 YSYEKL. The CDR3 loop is CASSQDLQGTYNEQFF. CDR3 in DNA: TGCGCCAGCAGCCAAGATCTACAGGGGACCTACAATGAGCAGTTCTTC.

This chain's CDR3 is CASSQDKGLDYGYTF. In DNA, the CDR3 is TGCGCCAGCAGCCAAGATAAGGGGCTAGACTATGGCTACACCTTC. This chain connects TRBV4-1 to TRBJ1-2, with D perhaps matching TRBD1 (5 bases). Germline V gives CDR1 MGHRA, CDR2 YSYEKL. The CDR3 contains 15 residues. The V and J ends lost 0 bases and 3 bases respectively, with 11 bases between them.

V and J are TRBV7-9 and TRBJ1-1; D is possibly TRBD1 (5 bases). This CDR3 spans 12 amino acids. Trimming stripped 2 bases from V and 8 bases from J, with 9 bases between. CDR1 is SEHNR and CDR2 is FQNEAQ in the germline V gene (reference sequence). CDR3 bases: TGTGCCAGCAGCTTAATCGGGGGGGAAGCTTTCTTT. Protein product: CASSLIGGEAFF.

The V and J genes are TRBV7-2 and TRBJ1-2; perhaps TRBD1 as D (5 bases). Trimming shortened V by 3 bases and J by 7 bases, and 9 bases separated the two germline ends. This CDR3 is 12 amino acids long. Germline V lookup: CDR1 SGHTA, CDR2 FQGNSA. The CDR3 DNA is TGTGCCAGCAGCTTGGACACCCCTGGCTACACCTTC. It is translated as CASSLDTPGYTF.

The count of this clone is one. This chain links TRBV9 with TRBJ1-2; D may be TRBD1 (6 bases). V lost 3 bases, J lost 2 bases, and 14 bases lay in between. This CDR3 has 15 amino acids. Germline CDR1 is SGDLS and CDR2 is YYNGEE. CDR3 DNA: TGTGCCAGCAGCGCGAGACAGGTCCTCAACTATGGCTACACCTTC. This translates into CASSARQVLNYGYTF.

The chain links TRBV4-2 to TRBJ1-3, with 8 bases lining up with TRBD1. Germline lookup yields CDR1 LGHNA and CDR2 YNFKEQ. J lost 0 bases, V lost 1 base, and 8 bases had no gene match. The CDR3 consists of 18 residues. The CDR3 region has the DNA TGTGCCAGCAGCCAAGGGGTCCCGGGACAGGCCTCTGGAAACACCATATATTTT. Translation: CASSQGVPGQASGNTIYF.

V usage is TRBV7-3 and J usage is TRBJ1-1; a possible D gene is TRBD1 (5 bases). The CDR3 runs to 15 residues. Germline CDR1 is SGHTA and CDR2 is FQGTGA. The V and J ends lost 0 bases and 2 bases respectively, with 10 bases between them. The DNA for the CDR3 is TGTGCCAGCAGCTTAACGGGACTTTCTAACACTGAAGCTTTCTTT. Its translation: CASSLTGLSNTEAFF.

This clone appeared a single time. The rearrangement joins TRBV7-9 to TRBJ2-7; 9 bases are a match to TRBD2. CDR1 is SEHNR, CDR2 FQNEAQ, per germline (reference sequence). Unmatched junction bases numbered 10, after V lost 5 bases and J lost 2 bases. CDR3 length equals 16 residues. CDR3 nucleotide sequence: TGTGCCAGCAGCCACCCTAGGACTAGCGAAACCTACGAGCAGTACTTC. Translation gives CASSHPRTSETYEQYF.

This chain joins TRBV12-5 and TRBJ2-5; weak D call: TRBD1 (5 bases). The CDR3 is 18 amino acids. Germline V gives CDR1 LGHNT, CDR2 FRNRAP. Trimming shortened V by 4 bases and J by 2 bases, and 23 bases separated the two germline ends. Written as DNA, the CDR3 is TGTGCTAGTGGTTCCACCCGACAGAGCCGGACGGAACAAGAGACCCAGTACTTC. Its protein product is CASGSTRQSRTEQETQYF.

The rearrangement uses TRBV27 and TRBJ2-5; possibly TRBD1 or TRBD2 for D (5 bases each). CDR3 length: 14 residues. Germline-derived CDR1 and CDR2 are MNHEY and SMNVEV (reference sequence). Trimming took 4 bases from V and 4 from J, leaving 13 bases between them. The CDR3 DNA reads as TGTGCCAGCAGTTGGACGGGACGGCCAGAGACCCAGTACTTC. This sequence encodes CASSWTGRPETQYF.

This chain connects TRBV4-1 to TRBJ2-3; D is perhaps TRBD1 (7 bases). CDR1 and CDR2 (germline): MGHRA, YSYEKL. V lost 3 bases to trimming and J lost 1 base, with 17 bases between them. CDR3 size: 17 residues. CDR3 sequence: CASSQAGGGLGTDTQYF. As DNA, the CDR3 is TGCGCCAGCAGCCAGGCAGGGGGAGGCCTTGGCACAGATACGCAGTATTTT.

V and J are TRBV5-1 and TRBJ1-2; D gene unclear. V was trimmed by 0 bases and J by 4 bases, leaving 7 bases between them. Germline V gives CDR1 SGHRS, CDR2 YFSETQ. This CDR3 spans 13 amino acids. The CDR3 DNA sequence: TGCGCCAGCAGCTTGGGGCACTCCTATGGCTACACCTTC. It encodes CASSLGHSYGYTF.

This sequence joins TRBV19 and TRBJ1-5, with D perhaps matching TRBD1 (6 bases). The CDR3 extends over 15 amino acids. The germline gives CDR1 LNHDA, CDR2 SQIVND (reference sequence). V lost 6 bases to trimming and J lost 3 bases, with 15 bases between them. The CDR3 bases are TGTGCCAGTAGACCCCCAGGGGTCAACAATCAGCCCCAGCATTTT. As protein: CASRPPGVNNQPQHF. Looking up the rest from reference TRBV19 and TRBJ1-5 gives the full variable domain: DGGITQSPKYLFRKEGQNVTLSCEQNLNHDAMYWYRQDPGQGLRLIYYSQIVNDFQKGDIAEGYSVSREKKESFPLTVTSAQKNPTAFYLCASRPPGVNNQPQHFGDGTRLSIL.

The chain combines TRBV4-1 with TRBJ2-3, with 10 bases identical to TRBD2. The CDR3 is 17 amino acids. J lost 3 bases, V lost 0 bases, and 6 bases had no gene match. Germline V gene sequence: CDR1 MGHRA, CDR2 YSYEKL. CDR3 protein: CASSQEGSGGGTDTQYF. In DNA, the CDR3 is TGCGCCAGCAGCCAAGAGGGAAGCGGGGGGGGTACAGATACGCAGTATTTT.

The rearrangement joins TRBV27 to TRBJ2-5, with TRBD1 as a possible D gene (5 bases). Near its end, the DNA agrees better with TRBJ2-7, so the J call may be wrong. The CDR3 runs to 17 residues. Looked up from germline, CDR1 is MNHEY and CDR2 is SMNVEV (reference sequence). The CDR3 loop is CASSLSAPDTGSYEQYF. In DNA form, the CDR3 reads TGTGCCAGCAGTTTATCGGCGCCGGACACTGGAAGTTACGAGCAGTACTTC.

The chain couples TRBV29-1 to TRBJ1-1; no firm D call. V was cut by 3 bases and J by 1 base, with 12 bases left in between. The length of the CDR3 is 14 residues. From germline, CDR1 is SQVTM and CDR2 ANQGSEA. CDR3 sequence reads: CSVEKGSRNTEAFF. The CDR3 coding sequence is TGCAGCGTTGAGAAGGGATCAAGGAACACTGAAGCTTTCTTT.